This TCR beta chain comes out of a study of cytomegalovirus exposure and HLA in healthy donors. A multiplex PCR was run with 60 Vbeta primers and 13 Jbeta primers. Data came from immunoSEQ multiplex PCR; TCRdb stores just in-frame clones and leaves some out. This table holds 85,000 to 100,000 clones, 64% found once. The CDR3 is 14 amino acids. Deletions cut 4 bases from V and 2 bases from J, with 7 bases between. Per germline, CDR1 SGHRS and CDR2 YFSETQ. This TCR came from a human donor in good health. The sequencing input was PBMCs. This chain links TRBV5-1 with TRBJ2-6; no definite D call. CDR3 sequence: CASSPTTGANVLTF. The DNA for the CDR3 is TGCGCCAGCAGCCCCACTACTGGGGCCAACGTCCTGACTTTC.